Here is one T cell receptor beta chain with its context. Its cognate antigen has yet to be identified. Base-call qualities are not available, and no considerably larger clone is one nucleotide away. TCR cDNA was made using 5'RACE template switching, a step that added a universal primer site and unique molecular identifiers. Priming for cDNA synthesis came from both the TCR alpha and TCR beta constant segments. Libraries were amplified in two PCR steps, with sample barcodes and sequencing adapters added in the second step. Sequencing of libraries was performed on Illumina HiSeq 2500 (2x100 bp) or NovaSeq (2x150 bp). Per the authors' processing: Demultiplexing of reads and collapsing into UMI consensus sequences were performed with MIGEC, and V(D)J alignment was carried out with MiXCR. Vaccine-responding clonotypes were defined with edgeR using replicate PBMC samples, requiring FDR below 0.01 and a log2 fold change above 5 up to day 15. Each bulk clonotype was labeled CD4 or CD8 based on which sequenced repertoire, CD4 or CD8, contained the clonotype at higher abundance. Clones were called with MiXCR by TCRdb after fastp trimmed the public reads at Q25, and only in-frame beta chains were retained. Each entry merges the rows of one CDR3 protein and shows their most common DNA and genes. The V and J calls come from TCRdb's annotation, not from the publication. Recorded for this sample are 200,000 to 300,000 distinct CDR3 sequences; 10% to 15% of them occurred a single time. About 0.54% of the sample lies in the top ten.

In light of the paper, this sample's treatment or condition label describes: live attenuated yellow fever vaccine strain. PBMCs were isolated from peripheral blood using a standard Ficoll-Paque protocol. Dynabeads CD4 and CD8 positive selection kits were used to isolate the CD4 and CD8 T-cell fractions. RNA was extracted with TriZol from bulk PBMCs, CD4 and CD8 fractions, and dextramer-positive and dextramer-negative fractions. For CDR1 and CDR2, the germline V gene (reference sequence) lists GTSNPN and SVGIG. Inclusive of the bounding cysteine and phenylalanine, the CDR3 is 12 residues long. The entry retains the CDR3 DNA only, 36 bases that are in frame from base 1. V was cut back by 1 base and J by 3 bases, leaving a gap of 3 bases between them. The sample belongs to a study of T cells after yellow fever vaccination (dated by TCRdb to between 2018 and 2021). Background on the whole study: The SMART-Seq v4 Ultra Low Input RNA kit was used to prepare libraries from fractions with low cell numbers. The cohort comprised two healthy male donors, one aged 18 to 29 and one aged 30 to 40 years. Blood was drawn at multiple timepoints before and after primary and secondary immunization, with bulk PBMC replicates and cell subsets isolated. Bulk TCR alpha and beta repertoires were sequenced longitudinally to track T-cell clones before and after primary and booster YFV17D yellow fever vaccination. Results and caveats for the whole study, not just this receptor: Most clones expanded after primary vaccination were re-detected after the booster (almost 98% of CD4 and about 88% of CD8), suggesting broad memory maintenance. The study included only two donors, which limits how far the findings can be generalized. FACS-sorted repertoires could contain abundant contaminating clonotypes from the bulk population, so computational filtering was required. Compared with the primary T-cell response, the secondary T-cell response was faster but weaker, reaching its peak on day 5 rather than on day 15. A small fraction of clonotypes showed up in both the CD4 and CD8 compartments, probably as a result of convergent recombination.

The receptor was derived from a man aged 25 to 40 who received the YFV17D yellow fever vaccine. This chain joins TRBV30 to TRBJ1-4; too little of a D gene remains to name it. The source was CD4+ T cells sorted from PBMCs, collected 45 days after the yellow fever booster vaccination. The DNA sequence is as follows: TGTGCCTGGAGTGAGCCTAATGAAAAACTGTTTTTT. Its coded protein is CAWSEPNEKLFF.